This TCR beta chain was identified in a study of T cells after yellow fever vaccination. Each CDR3 protein gets one entry after TCRdb re-called the 5' RACE reads with MiXCR. The sample lists about 360,000 distinct CDR3 sequences; approximately 5.7% were seen once. V gave up 0 bases and J gave up 5 bases, with 16 bases separating them. The CDR3 is made up of 16 amino acids. Germline CDR1 is LGHNA and CDR2 is YSLEER. J is TRBJ2-5 and V is TRBV4-3; D uncertain. This receptor was identified in a man aged 25 to 40 who received the YFV17D yellow fever vaccine. The source material was PBMCs, sampled 5 days after the yellow fever booster vaccination. The CDR3 loop reads CASSQDGGRRWETQYF. The CDR3, as DNA: TGCGCCAGCAGCCAAGACGGTGGACGGCGGTGGGAGACCCAGTACTTC.